This entry lists 4 T cell receptor beta chains sequenced from one sample in a study of cytotoxic CD8 clonotypes in ibrutinib-treated CLL. Libraries were prepared by immunoSEQ multiplex PCR; TCRdb keeps only in-frame clonotypes and omits some of them. The profile shows some 140,000 clones, around four fifths of them singletons. Sequencing used PBMCs, obtained after 24 months of ibrutinib treatment. These receptors came from a human donor with chronic lymphocytic leukemia.

In its sample, this clone was seen a few times. The genes are TRBV9 and TRBJ1-6; maybe TRBD1 (5 bases). Deletions cut 0 bases from V and 7 bases from J, with 11 bases between. Germline CDR1 is SGDLS and CDR2 is YYNGEE. The CDR3 extends over 15 amino acids. The CDR3 nucleotides read TGTGCCAGCAGCGTAGTTGCAGGGATCAATTCACCCCTCCACTTT. Protein sequence: CASSVVAGINSPLHF.

The CDR3 DNA sequence: TGCGCCAGCAGTCTGGGCGGGGGGGGCGAGCAGTTCTTC. This gives the protein CASSLGGGGEQFF. V usage is TRBV5-1 and J usage is TRBJ2-1, with 9 bases aligning to TRBD2. This CDR3 contains 13 residues. Trimming took 5 bases from V and 10 from J; bases not matched to a gene: 7. Germline CDR1 SGHRS, CDR2 YFSETQ. Complete variable domain (other parts from reference TRBV5-1 and TRBJ2-1): KAGVTQTPRYLIKTRGQQVTLSCSPISGHRSVSWYQQTPGQGLQFLFEYFSETQRNKGNFPGRFSGRQFSNSRSEMNVSTLELGDSALYLCASSLGGGGEQFFGPGTRLTVL.

The chain has TRBV11-3 and TRBJ2-1; 11 bases line up with TRBD2. CDR3 length equals 15 residues. The germline V gene encodes CDR1 SGHNT and CDR2 YENEEA. V trimming: 5 bases; J trimming: 2 bases; junction bases outside the gene matches: 2. CDR3 DNA sequence: TGTGCCAGCAGCCCGGGACTAGCGGCCTACAATGAGCAGTTCTTC. It is translated as CASSPGLAAYNEQFF.

The chain combines TRBV6-6 with TRBJ1-2; D may be TRBD1 (6 bases). Trimming shortened V by 5 bases and J by 2 bases, and 18 bases separated the two germline ends. Germline V lookup: CDR1 MNHNY, CDR2 SVGAGI (reference sequence). This CDR3 region has 16 residues. The CDR3 loop is CASSPTWATGNYGYTF. CDR3 in DNA: TGTGCCAGCAGTCCCACGTGGGCGACAGGCAACTATGGCTACACCTTC.